This T cell receptor (beta chain) came from a study of blood T cell repertoires in COVID-19. Looking at the study overall: Samples of COVID-19 (acute and convalescent) were obtained from the United States, Italy and Spain. T cells, B-cell-depleted T cells, or PBMCs provided the cDNA or gDNA that served as material.

Looked up from germline, CDR1 is SGDLS and CDR2 is YYNGEE. V was cut by 7 bases and J by 1 base, with 10 bases left in between. The CDR3 has 13 residues. Authors' processing steps: Reference gene primer amplification yielded estimated nucleated cell counts. The repertoire was sequenced with immunoSEQ multiplex PCR; TCRdb's copy has only in-frame clones and lacks some. The V and J calls and the clone size are those of that table, but D and trimming were determined from the DNA. The sample holds under 200,000 clones, roughly 83% seen once. The material sequenced was peripheral blood. This sequence joins TRBV9 and TRBJ2-3; weak D call: TRBD1 (6 bases). The clonotype comes from an elderly woman with active or convalescent COVID-19. The CDR3 sequence: CASGPGGTDTQYF. CDR3 nucleotides: TGTGCCAGCGGGCCAGGGGGCACAGATACGCAGTATTTT.